Each of the 8 T cell receptor beta chains below was sequenced from the same sample in a study of CXCR3-negative and CXCR3-positive naive CD8 T cells (dated by TCRdb to about 2019). Sequencing was performed on a NextSeq 550. The Human TCR Profiling Kit (MiLaboratory) was used to prepare UMI-labeled 5' RACE TRB cDNA libraries. TCRdb reprocessed the reads; each CDR3 protein sequence makes one entry, and DNA is unavailable. The table for this sample lists more than 45,000 distinct CDR3 sequences. 14% to 15% of the sample rests with the top ten. Sequencing input: memory CD8+ T cells from blood. The sample's cell subset or site label is to be understood as: conventional CD8+ memory T cells (TMEM), sorted as controls. These receptors were taken from a human donor in good health. Some clones in this sample may be carry-over from other donors' samples.

The chain uses TRBV12-3 or TRBV12-4 and TRBJ2-2. There are 12 residues in the CDR3. CDR3 loop: CASSRFTGELFF.

The rearrangement joins TRBV20-1 to TRBJ2-1; the TRBD2 assignment by TCRdb is unverifiable without DNA. Germline CDR1 is DFQATT and CDR2 is SNEGSKA (reference sequence). The CDR3 is made up of 14 amino acids. The CDR3 reads CSARAQTSDNEQFF.

This chain links TRBV5-1 with TRBJ2-3; TCRdb's D call of TRBD2 is untestable without DNA. The germline gives CDR1 SGHRS, CDR2 YFSETQ. The CDR3 is 17 amino acids. The chain's CDR3 is CASSLDGPSGSTDTQYF.

This rearrangement joins TRBV28 to TRBJ2-7; TCRdb outputs TRBD1, but without DNA this stays unchecked. The CDR3 spans 13 residues. The V gene's germline CDR1 is MDHEN and CDR2 SYDVKM. CDR3 protein: CAIRDRSSYEQYF.

The chain carries TRBV11-2 and TRBJ1-4; the TCRdb D gene call, TRBD1, has no DNA to confirm it. Germline CDR1 is SGHAT and CDR2 is FQNNGV. This CDR3 region has 15 residues. The CDR3 here is CASSAGQLYNEKLFF.

This rearrangement joins TRBV20-1 to TRBJ2-7; checking the TCRdb D call of TRBD1 is not possible without DNA. CDR1 and CDR2 (germline): DFQATT, SNEGSKA (reference sequence). The CDR3 extends over 15 amino acids. The chain's CDR3 is CSASLTGDITYEQYF.

The J gene is TRBJ1-1, the V gene TRBV20-1. Germline assignment: CDR1 DFQATT and CDR2 SNEGSKA (reference sequence). This CDR3 is 15 amino acids long. The chain's CDR3 is CSAEFRGPLNTEAFF.

The chain joins TRBV29-1 to TRBJ2-1; checking the TCRdb D call of TRBD1 is not possible without DNA. CDR1 SQVTM and CDR2 ANQGSEA come from the germline V gene. CDR3 length: 12 amino acids. The CDR3 spells CSALGGDNEQFF.